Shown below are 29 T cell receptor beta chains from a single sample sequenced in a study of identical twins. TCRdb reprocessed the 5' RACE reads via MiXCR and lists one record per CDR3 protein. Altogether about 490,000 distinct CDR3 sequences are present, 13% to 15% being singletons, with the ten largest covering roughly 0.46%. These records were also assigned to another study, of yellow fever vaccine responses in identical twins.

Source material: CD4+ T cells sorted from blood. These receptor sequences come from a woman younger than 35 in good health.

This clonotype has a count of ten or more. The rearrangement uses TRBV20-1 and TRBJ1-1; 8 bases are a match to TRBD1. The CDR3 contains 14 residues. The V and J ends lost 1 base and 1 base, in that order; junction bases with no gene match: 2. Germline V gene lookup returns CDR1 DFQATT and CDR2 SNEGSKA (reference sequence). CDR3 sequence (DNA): TGCAGTGCTAGAGGTGGGACAGGGAACACTGAAGCTTTCTTT. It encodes CSARGGTGNTEAFF.

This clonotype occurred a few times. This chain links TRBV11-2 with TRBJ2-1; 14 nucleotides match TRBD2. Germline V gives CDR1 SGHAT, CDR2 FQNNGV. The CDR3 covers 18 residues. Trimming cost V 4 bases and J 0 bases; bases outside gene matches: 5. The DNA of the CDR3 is TGTGCCAGCAGCTCAACCGGACTAGCGGGAGGCTCCTACAATGAGCAGTTCTTC. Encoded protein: CASSSTGLAGGSYNEQFF.

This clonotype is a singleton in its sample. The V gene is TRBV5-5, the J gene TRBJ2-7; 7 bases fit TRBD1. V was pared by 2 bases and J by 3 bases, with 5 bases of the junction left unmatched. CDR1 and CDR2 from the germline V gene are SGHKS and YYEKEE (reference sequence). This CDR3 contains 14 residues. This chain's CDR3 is CASSLYRGNYEQYV. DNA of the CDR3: TGTGCCAGCAGCTTATACAGGGGAAACTACGAGCAGTACGTC.

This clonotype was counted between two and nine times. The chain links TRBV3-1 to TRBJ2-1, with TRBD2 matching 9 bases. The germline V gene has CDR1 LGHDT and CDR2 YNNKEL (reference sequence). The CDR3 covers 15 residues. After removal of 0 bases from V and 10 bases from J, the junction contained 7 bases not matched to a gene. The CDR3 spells CASSQDSGGRGEQFF. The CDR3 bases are TGTGCCAGCAGCCAAGACAGCGGGGGGCGGGGGGAGCAGTTCTTC.

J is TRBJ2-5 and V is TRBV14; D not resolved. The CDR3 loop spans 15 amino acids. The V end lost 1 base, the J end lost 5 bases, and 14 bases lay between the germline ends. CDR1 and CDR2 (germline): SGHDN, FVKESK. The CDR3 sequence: CASSQVGWGSETQYF. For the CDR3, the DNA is TGTGCCAGCAGCCAAGTGGGATGGGGTTCCGAGACCCAGTACTTC.

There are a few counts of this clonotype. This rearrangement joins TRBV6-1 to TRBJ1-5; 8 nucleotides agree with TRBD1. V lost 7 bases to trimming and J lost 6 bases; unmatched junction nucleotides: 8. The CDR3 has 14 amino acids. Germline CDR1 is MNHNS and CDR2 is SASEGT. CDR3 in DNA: TGTGCCAGCACCCCCCAGGGGGCCTCTCAGCCCCAGCATTTT. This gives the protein CASTPQGASQPQHF.

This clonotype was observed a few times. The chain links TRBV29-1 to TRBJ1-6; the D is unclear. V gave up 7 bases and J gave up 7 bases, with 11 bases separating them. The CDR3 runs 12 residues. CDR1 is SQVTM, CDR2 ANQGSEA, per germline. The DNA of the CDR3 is TGCAGCGCGCAAACGGGGAATTCACCCCTCCACTTT. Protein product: CSAQTGNSPLHF.

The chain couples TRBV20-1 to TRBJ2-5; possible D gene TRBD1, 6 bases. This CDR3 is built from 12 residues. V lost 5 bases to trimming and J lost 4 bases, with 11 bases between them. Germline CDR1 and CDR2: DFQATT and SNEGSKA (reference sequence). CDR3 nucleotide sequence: TGCAGTGCTGAAGGACAGAGAGAGACCCAGTACTTC. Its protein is CSAEGQRETQYF.

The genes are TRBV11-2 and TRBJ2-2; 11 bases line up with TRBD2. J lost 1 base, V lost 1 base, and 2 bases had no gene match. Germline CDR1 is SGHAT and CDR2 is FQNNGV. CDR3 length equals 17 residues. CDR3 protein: CASSLVGTSGNTGELFF. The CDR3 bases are TGTGCCAGCAGCTTAGTTGGGACTAGCGGGAACACCGGGGAGCTGTTTTTT.

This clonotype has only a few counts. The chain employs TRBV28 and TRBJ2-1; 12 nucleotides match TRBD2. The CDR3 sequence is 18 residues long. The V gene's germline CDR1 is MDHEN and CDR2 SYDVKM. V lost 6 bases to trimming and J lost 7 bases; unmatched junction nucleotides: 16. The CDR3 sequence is CASSSPAAGLAGPNEQFF. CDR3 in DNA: TGTGCCAGCAGCTCCCCCGCCGCAGGACTAGCGGGGCCTAATGAGCAGTTCTTC.

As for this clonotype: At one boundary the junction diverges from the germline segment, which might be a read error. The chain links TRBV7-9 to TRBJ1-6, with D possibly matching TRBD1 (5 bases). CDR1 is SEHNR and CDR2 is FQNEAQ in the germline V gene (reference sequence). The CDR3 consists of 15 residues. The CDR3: CASARGDQYTSPLHF. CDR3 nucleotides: TGTGCCAGCGCCCGGGGCGACCAATATACTTCACCCCTCCACTTT. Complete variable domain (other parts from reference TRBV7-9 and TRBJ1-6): DTGVSQNPRHKITKRGQNVTFRCDPISEHNRLYWYRQTLGQGPEFLTYFQNEAQLEKSRLLSDRFSAERPKGSFSTLEIQRTEQGDSAMYLCASARGDQYTSPLHFGNGTRLTVT.

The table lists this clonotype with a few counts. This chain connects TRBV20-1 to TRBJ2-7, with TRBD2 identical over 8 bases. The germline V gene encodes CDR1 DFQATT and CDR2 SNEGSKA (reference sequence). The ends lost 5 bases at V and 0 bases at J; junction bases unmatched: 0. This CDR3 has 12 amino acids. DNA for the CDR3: TGCAGTGCTGGGACTAGCTCCTACGAGCAGTACGTC. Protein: CSAGTSSYEQYV.

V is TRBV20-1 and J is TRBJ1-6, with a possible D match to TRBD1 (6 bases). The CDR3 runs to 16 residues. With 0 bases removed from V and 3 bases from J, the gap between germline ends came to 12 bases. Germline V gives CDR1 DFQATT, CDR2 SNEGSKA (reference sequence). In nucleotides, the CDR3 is TGCAGTGCTAGAGATGAGGACAGAAACTATAATTCACCCCTCCACTTT. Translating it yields CSARDEDRNYNSPLHF.

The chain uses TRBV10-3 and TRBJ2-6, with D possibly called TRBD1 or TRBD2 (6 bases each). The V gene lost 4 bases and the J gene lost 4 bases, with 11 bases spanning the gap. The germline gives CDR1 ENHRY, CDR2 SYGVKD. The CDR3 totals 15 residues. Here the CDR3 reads CAISGGGLGANVLTF. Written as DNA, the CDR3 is TGTGCCATCAGTGGAGGGGGGCTAGGGGCCAACGTCCTGACTTTC.

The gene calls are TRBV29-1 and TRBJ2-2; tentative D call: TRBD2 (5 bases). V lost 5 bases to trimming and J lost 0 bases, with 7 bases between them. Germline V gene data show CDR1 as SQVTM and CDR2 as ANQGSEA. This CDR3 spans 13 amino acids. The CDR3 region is CSVRGSNTGELFF. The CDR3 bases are TGCAGCGTTCGAGGGTCGAACACCGGGGAGCTGTTTTTT.

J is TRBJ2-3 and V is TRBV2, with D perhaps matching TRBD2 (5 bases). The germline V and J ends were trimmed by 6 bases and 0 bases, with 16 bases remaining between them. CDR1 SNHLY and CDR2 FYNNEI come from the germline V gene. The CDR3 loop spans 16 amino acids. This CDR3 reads CASSNQGLKSTDTQYF. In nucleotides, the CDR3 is TGTGCCAGCAGCAATCAAGGACTGAAAAGCACAGATACGCAGTATTTT.

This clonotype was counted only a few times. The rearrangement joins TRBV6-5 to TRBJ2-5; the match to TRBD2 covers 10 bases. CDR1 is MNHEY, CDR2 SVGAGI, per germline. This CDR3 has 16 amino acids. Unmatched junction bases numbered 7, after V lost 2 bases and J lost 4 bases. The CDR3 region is CASSYTLAGGAETQYF. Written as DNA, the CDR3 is TGTGCCAGCAGTTACACCTTAGCGGGAGGTGCAGAGACCCAGTACTTC.

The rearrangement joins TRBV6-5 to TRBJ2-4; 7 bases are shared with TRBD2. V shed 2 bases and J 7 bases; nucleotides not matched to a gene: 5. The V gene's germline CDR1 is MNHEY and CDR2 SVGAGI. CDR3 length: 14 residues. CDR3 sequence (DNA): TGTGCCAGCAGTTACGGCGGGAGAGGGAACATTCAGTACTTC. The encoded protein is CASSYGGRGNIQYF.

In DNA, the CDR3 is TGCAGTGCTAGAGATTTAGGGGGGTCTGGCTACGAGCAGTACTTC. Translation: CSARDLGGSGYEQYF. The V and J genes are TRBV20-1 and TRBJ2-7; D could derive from TRBD1 or TRBD2 (6 bases each). V shed 0 bases and J shed 3 bases, with 15 bases lying between them. Germline V gene data show CDR1 as DFQATT and CDR2 as SNEGSKA (reference sequence). CDR3 size: 15 residues.

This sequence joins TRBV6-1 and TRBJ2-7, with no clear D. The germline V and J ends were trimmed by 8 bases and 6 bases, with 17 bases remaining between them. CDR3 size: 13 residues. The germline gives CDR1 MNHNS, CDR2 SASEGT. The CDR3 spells CASAIGPQVEQYF. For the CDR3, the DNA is TGTGCCAGCGCGATAGGGCCCCAGGTCGAGCAGTACTTC.

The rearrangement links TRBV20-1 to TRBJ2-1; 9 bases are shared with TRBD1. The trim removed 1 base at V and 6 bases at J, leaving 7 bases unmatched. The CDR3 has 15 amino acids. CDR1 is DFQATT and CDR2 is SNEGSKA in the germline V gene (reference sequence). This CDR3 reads CSARGGGQGFNEQFF. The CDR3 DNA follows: TGCAGTGCTAGAGGGGGGGGACAGGGTTTCAATGAGCAGTTCTTC.

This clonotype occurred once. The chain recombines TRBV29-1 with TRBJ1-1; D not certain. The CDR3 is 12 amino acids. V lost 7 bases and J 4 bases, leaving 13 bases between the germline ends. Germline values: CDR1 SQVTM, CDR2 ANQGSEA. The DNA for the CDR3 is TGCAGCGGGACTTCGCGGGGCACTGAAGCTTTCTTT. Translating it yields CSGTSRGTEAFF.

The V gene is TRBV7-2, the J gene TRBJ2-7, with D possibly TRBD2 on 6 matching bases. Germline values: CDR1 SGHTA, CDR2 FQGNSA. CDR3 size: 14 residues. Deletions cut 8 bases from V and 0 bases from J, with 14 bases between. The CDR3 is CASAPRDFSYEQYF. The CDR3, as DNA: TGTGCCAGCGCTCCGAGGGACTTCTCCTACGAGCAGTACTTC.

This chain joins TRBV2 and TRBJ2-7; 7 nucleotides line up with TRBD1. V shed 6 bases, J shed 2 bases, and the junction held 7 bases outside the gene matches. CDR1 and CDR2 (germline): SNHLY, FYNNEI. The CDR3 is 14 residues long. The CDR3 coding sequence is TGTGCCAGCAGGGGGGACAGCGCTACCTACGAGCAGTACTTC. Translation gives CASRGDSATYEQYF. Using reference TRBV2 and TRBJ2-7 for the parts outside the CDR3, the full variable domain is EPEVTQTPSHQVTQMGQEVILRCVPISNHLYFYWYRQILGQKVEFLVSFYNNEISEKSEIFDDQFSVERPDGSNFTLKIRSTKLEDSAMYFCASRGDSATYEQYFGPGTRLTVT.

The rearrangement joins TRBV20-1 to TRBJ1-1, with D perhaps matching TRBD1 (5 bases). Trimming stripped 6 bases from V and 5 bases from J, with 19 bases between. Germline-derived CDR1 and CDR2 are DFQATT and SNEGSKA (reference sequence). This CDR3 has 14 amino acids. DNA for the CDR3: TGCAGTGCCCCCTCGGTGGGGGGGGGGACTGAAGCTTTCTTT. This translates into CSAPSVGGGTEAFF.

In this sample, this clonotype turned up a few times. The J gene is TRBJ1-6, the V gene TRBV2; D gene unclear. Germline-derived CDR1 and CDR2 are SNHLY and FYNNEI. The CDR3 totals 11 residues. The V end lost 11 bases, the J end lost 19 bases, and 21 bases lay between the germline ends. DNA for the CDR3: TGTGCCTCGGCTCCCGGTTTACACTTACACTTT. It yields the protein CASAPGLHLHF.

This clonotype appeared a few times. In DNA form, the CDR3 reads TGTGCCAGCAGTTTAGTGTGGGATTCCTACGAGCAGTACTTC. This codes for CASSLVWDSYEQYF. The rearrangement uses TRBV12-3 or TRBV12-4 and TRBJ2-7; no definite D call. The CDR3 contains 14 residues. V dropped 1 base and J dropped 1 base, with 8 bases sitting between them.

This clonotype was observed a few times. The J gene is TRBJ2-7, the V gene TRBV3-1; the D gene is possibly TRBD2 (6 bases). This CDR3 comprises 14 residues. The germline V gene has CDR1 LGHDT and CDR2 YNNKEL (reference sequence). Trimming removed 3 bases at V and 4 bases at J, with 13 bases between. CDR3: CASSHGGRGYEQYF. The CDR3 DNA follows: TGTGCCAGCAGCCACGGAGGGAGAGGGTACGAGCAGTACTTC.

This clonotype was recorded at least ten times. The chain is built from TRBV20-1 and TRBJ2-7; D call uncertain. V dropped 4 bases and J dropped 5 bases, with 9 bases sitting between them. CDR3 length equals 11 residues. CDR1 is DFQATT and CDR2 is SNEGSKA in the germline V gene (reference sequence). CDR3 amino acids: CSAIDQDEQYF. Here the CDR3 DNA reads TGCAGTGCTATCGACCAAGACGAGCAGTACTTC.